The present T cell receptor beta chain was sequenced within a study of memory CD4+ T cells and cytomegalovirus serostatus. This CDR3 has 16 residues. Trimming took off 5 bases at V and 3 bases at J, with 19 bases between the two ends. Per the germline V gene, CDR1 is LNHDA and CDR2 is SQIVND (reference sequence). The sort gate was single viable CD3+CD4+CD8-CD45RO+ cells for memory CD4+ T cells. Using immunoSEQ multiplex PCR, the repertoire was profiled, and TCRdb retains in-frame clones only, with some absent. The table includes under 45,000 clones, 70% to 80% detected once. The TCR sequence derives from an adult in good health and CMV-seronegative. The rearrangement links TRBV19 to TRBJ2-5; tentatively, D is TRBD1 (7 bases). Input material: memory CD4+ T cells from blood. The CDR3 loop reads CASSRIRGGGEETQYF. CDR3 in DNA: TGTGCCAGTAGTCGGATACGAGGAGGGGGCGAAGAGACCCAGTACTTC.